Following are 24 T cell receptor beta chains from one sample sequenced in a study of cytomegalovirus exposure and HLA in healthy donors. With 60 Vbeta and 13 Jbeta primers, the PCR was carried out. TCRdb keeps only in-frame clones here, not all; method: immunoSEQ multiplex PCR. The specimen's table records 200,000 to 250,000 clones. The sample was PBMCs. All receptors derive from a girl between 2 and 10 years old in good health and CMV-seropositive.

The rearrangement links TRBV6-5 to TRBJ2-5; D is unclear. The DNA end favors TRBJ2-7, so the J call may be wrong. The germline CDR1 and CDR2 sequences are MNHEY and SVGAGI. CDR3 length: 12 residues. CDR3 protein: CASSSTGYEQYF. The CDR3 coding sequence is TGTGCCAGCAGTTCTACCGGGTACGAGCAGTACTTC.

The chain has TRBV5-6 and TRBJ2-5, with 7 bases matching TRBD1. The V gene end was trimmed by 4 bases and the J gene end by 2 bases; junction bases not matched to a gene: 11. The CDR3 extends over 16 amino acids. Looked up from germline, CDR1 is SGHDT and CDR2 is YYEEEE. CDR3 sequence: CASSPLGQAPQETQYF. For the CDR3, the DNA is TGTGCCAGCAGCCCCCTCGGACAGGCTCCACAAGAGACCCAGTACTTC.

This sequence joins TRBV27 and TRBJ1-2; tentatively, D is TRBD1 (6 bases). Germline V CDR1 and CDR2: MNHEY, SMNVEV (reference sequence). The ends were cut back, 4 bases at V and 4 bases at J, with 10 bases in the middle. The CDR3 has 13 amino acids. The CDR3 reads CASSSGQFYGYTF. Here the CDR3 DNA reads TGTGCCAGCAGTTCAGGACAGTTCTATGGCTACACCTTC.

This CDR3 is CASGQSSGTVTEAFF. As DNA, the CDR3 is TGTGCTAGTGGCCAGAGTTCCGGGACAGTCACTGAAGCTTTCTTT. This sequence joins TRBV12-5 and TRBJ1-1; 7 bases match TRBD1. Trimming took 6 bases from V and 4 from J; bases not matched to a gene: 11. Germline values: CDR1 LGHNT, CDR2 FRNRAP. The CDR3 spans 15 residues.

The chain employs TRBV5-6 and TRBJ1-4, with a possible D match to TRBD1 (5 bases). V was clipped by 4 bases and J by 8 bases, with 15 bases between them. This CDR3 region has 14 residues. Germline V lookup: CDR1 SGHDT, CDR2 YYEEEE. The chain's CDR3 is CASSLSGVGEKLFF. The CDR3 nucleotides read TGTGCCAGCAGCCTATCGGGGGTCGGAGAAAAACTGTTTTTT.

The CDR3 loop reads CASRNRVSNTEAFF. DNA of the CDR3: TGTGCCAGCAGAAACAGGGTTTCGAACACTGAAGCTTTCTTT. V gene TRBV2 combines with J gene TRBJ1-1; D possibly corresponds to TRBD1 (6 bases). With 6 bases removed from V and 1 base from J, the gap between germline ends came to 12 bases. The CDR3 covers 14 residues. Germline values: CDR1 SNHLY, CDR2 FYNNEI.

CDR3 sequence reads: CATSSGTGRGGYTF. CDR3 DNA: TGTGCCACCAGCTCTGGGACAGGTCGGGGTGGCTACACCTTC. The chain carries TRBV15 and TRBJ1-2, with 8 bases matching TRBD1. V gave up 5 bases and J gave up 7 bases; unmatched junction bases: 9. This CDR3 spans 14 amino acids. From germline, CDR1 is LNHNV and CDR2 YYDKDF (reference sequence).

V is TRBV27 and J is TRBJ1-1; D is possibly TRBD1 (5 bases). Germline assignment: CDR1 MNHEY and CDR2 SMNVEV (reference sequence). The germline V and J ends were trimmed by 5 bases and 5 bases, with 6 bases remaining between them. This CDR3 region has 11 residues. The chain's CDR3 is CASSAGTEAFF. In nucleotides, the CDR3 is TGTGCCAGCAGTGCAGGGACTGAAGCTTTCTTT.

This chain links TRBV27 with TRBJ1-5, with D hard to call. The CDR3 is made up of 18 amino acids. Trimming took off 4 bases at V and 0 bases at J, with 19 bases between the two ends. Germline V gives CDR1 MNHEY, CDR2 SMNVEV (reference sequence). Here the CDR3 DNA reads TGTGCCAGCAGTTCCCTCGTGGCGGGCGGGTATAGCAATCAGCCCCAGCATTTT. Translated: CASSSLVAGGYSNQPQHF.

J is TRBJ2-1 and V is TRBV7-2; 9 bases agree with TRBD1. Trimming cost V 7 bases and J 4 bases; bases outside gene matches: 11. The CDR3 covers 16 residues. Germline CDR1 SGHTA, CDR2 FQGNSA. This CDR3 reads CASTPPSGTGYNEQFF. CDR3 bases: TGTGCCAGCACCCCGCCCTCCGGGACAGGGTACAATGAGCAGTTCTTC.

J is TRBJ2-1 and V is TRBV5-4; tentatively, D is TRBD2 (6 bases). Germline V CDR1 and CDR2: SGHNT, YYREEE (reference sequence). CDR3 size: 17 residues. Trimming took off 4 bases at V and 7 bases at J, with 24 bases between the two ends. The CDR3 coding sequence is TGTGCCAGCAGCCCCCGAATTTTGGGAGGTAGCATGAATGAGCAGTTCTTC. Translating gives CASSPRILGGSMNEQFF.

This chain connects TRBV19 to TRBJ1-1; TRBD1 matches at 12 bases. Germline V CDR1 and CDR2: LNHDA, SQIVND (reference sequence). Trimming cost V 4 bases and J 6 bases; bases outside gene matches: 6. This CDR3 has 15 residues. The CDR3 region has the DNA TGTGCCAGTAGTAAAGGGACAGGGGGCCATCCTGAAGCTTTCTTT. Amino acids: CASSKGTGGHPEAFF.

The V call is TRBV14, the J call TRBJ2-1; D is perhaps TRBD2 (6 bases). This CDR3 region has 15 residues. Looked up from germline, CDR1 is SGHDN and CDR2 is FVKESK. V was clipped by 1 base and J by 2 bases, with 9 bases between them. The DNA for the CDR3 is TGTGCCAGCAGCCAAGCCGCGGGGCCCTACAATGAGCAGTTCTTC. The encoded protein is CASSQAAGPYNEQFF. Combining the CDR3 with reference TRBV14 and TRBJ2-1 gives the whole variable domain EAGVTQFPSHSVIEKGQTVTLRCDPISGHDNLYWYRRVMGKEIKFLLHFVKESKQDESGMPNNRFLAERTGGTYSTLKVQPAELEDSGVYFCASSQAAGPYNEQFFGPGTRLTVL.

This sequence joins TRBV4-2 and TRBJ2-2, with TRBD2 identical over 7 bases. The germline V gene has CDR1 LGHNA and CDR2 YNFKEQ. With 0 bases clipped from V and 6 bases from J, the junction kept 13 bases outside the gene matches. The CDR3 loop spans 18 amino acids. CDR3 sequence: CASSQESNWREGPGELFF. The CDR3 DNA follows: TGTGCCAGCAGCCAAGAATCCAACTGGAGGGAGGGCCCCGGGGAGCTGTTTTTT.

The chain is built from TRBV19 and TRBJ2-1, with TRBD2 identical over 9 bases. Germline V gene sequence: CDR1 LNHDA, CDR2 SQIVND (reference sequence). Trimming removed 6 bases from V and 9 bases from J; junction bases left unmatched: 15. This CDR3 is built from 16 residues. CDR3 nucleotide sequence: TGTGCCAGTAGCAATCAAGGGGCGGGAGGGATCGCTGAGCAGTTCTTC. Its translation is CASSNQGAGGIAEQFF.

The chain couples TRBV15 to TRBJ2-5; TRBD2 agrees at 7 bases. This CDR3 has 14 residues. Germline V CDR1 and CDR2: LNHNV, YYDKDF (reference sequence). The J segment lost 7 bases and the V segment lost 5 bases, leaving 10 bases of the junction unmatched. CDR3: CATSPSGNPGTQYF. The CDR3 nucleotides read TGTGCCACCAGCCCCAGCGGGAACCCGGGGACCCAGTACTTC.

This sequence joins TRBV10-1 and TRBJ2-1; 8 nucleotides match TRBD2. The CDR3 covers 16 residues. Germline trimming cut 0 bases from V and 4 bases from J; bases unmatched to any gene: 5. Looked up from germline, CDR1 is WNHNN and CDR2 is SYGVQD (reference sequence). In nucleotides, the CDR3 is TGCGCCAGCAGTGAGTCTAAGTCTAGCGGGTACAATGAGCAGTTCTTC. Amino acid sequence: CASSESKSSGYNEQFF.

The rearrangement uses TRBV2 and TRBJ1-1, with no clear D. In germline, CDR1 is SNHLY, CDR2 FYNNEI. The CDR3 has 11 amino acids. Trimming took off 9 bases at V and 0 bases at J, with 5 bases between the two ends. DNA for the CDR3: TGTGCCAGAACAGTGAACACTGAAGCTTTCTTT. It codes for CARTVNTEAFF. Combining the CDR3 with reference TRBV2 and TRBJ1-1 gives the whole variable domain EPEVTQTPSHQVTQMGQEVILRCVPISNHLYFYWYRQILGQKVEFLVSFYNNEISEKSEIFDDQFSVERPDGSNFTLKIRSTKLEDSAMYFCARTVNTEAFFGQGTRLTVV.

In nucleotides, the CDR3 is TGTGCCAGCAGCTTTGCATTTTCCGGGGGCCAAGAGACCCAGTACTTC. Translation: CASSFAFSGGQETQYF. The J gene is TRBJ2-5, the V gene TRBV5-5, with D perhaps matching TRBD2 (6 bases). The germline V gene encodes CDR1 SGHKS and CDR2 YYEKEE (reference sequence). The germline V and J ends were trimmed by 2 bases and 1 base, with 15 bases remaining between them. The CDR3 spans 16 residues.

The V call is TRBV25-1, the J call TRBJ2-2; 9 nucleotides match TRBD1. Germline V CDR1 and CDR2: MGHDK, SYGVNS. V shed 3 bases and J 5 bases; nucleotides not matched to a gene: 7. This CDR3 contains 16 residues. CDR3 sequence: CASSDTRTGETGELFF. The CDR3 bases are TGTGCCAGCAGTGACACAAGGACAGGGGAGACCGGGGAGCTGTTTTTT.

The chain recombines TRBV30 with TRBJ1-2; D possibly corresponds to TRBD1 (6 bases). Germline V gene sequence: CDR1 GTSNPN, CDR2 SVGIG (reference sequence). V lost 8 bases, J lost 0 bases, and 16 bases lay in between. This CDR3 is built from 14 residues. The CDR3 is CAGQLMRPNYGYTF. The CDR3 bases are TGTGCCGGACAGCTAATGCGGCCTAACTATGGCTACACCTTC.

The V and J genes are TRBV10-3 and TRBJ2-3; D perhaps matches TRBD1 (5 bases). Germline V gene sequence: CDR1 ENHRY, CDR2 SYGVKD. The germline V and J ends were trimmed by 4 bases and 6 bases, with 14 bases remaining between them. The CDR3 totals 14 residues. The CDR3 region is CAISGQLGPDTQYF. CDR3 coding DNA: TGTGCCATCAGTGGTCAGTTGGGGCCGGATACGCAGTATTTT.

V gene TRBV5-4 combines with J gene TRBJ2-5, with TRBD1 as a possible D gene (5 bases). Trimming cost V 4 bases and J 2 bases, with 15 bases left between them. CDR1 SGHNT and CDR2 YYREEE come from the germline V gene (reference sequence). CDR3 length: 15 residues. The CDR3, as DNA: TGTGCCAGCAGCCCCTCTAGGGGCAGACAAGAGACCCAGTACTTC. Translated, it gives CASSPSRGRQETQYF.

V usage is TRBV11-3 and J usage is TRBJ1-1, with D tentatively TRBD1 (5 bases). The V end lost 1 base, the J end lost 4 bases, and 7 bases lay between the germline ends. This CDR3 comprises 13 residues. Per germline, CDR1 SGHNT and CDR2 YENEEA. For the CDR3, the DNA is TGTGCCAGCAGCTTAGGGAGGGGCACTGAAGCTTTCTTT. Its protein product is CASSLGRGTEAFF.